The 30 T cell receptor beta chains presented below share a single source sample, sequenced in a study of OX40 agonist ivuxolimab in advanced cancers. Here immunoSEQ multiplex PCR was the method, and the copy in TCRdb shows in-frame clones only, minus some. The sample lists roughly 75,000 clones, about 89% seen once, with around 0.76% in the top ten. The sequencing used CD4+ or CD8+ T cells sorted from blood, collected in a trial of the OX40 agonist ivuxolimab. Every receptor here comes from an adult with an advanced solid tumor such as melanoma, head and neck, liver or kidney cancer.

This clone came up once. The chain uses TRBV5-1 and TRBJ2-3; a weak D match, TRBD2 (5 bases). V lost 0 bases to trimming and J lost 2 bases, with 13 bases between them. The CDR3 is 16 residues long. CDR1 and CDR2 (germline): SGHRS, YFSETQ. CDR3 DNA: TGCGCCAGCAGCTTGGATGGGAGCGGACTCACAGATACGCAGTATTTT. Protein: CASSLDGSGLTDTQYF.

This clone occurred once. The genes are TRBV7-2 and TRBJ1-3; D is ambiguous. The V gene's germline CDR1 is SGHTA and CDR2 FQGNSA. V was cut by 1 base and J by 1 base, with 8 bases left in between. The CDR3 contains 15 residues. The DNA of the CDR3 is TGTGCCAGCAGCTTAGGTCCGGGGTCTGGAAACACCATATATTTT. This translates into CASSLGPGSGNTIYF. Together with reference TRBV7-2 and TRBJ1-3, the CDR3 gives the full variable domain: GAGVSQSPSNKVTEKGKDVELRCDPISGHTALYWYRQSLGQGLEFLIYFQGNSAPDKSGLPSDRFSAERTGGSVSTLTIQRTQQEDSAVYLCASSLGPGSGNTIYFGEGSWLTVV.

This sequence joins TRBV5-1 and TRBJ1-2; TRBD1 might be the D (6 bases). Trimming pared 6 bases from V and 2 bases from J, leaving 11 bases between. Germline CDR1 reads SGHRS; CDR2 reads YFSETQ. This CDR3 has 13 residues. For the CDR3, the DNA is TGCGCCAGCACGCAGGACAGCAACTATGGCTACACCTTC. Translation: CASTQDSNYGYTF.

This sequence joins TRBV27 and TRBJ2-7; D gene uncertain. The CDR3 consists of 14 residues. Looked up from germline, CDR1 is MNHEY and CDR2 is SMNVEV (reference sequence). V dropped 2 bases and J dropped 2 bases, with 10 bases sitting between them. Here the CDR3 reads CASSLKPDPYEQYF. DNA for the CDR3: TGTGCCAGCAGTTTAAAACCGGACCCCTACGAGCAGTACTTC.

The gene calls are TRBV9 and TRBJ2-2, with 13 positions matching TRBD2. Trimming at V came to 0 bases and at J to 2 bases, leaving 1 base not matched to a gene. CDR3 length equals 17 residues. Germline V CDR1 and CDR2: SGDLS, YYNGEE. The CDR3 reads CASSVVGLAGNTGELFF. CDR3 nucleotides: TGTGCCAGCAGCGTAGTGGGACTAGCGGGAAACACCGGGGAGCTGTTTTTT.

The chain couples TRBV6-6 to TRBJ2-1, with 8 bases fitting TRBD2. Germline V gene lookup returns CDR1 MNHNY and CDR2 SVGAGI (reference sequence). The CDR3 covers 15 residues. V trimming: 6 bases; J trimming: 8 bases; junction bases outside the gene matches: 12. The CDR3 nucleotides are TGTGCCAGCAGCCCCACTCCGGGAGGGTTAGATGAGCAGTTCTTC. Translated, it gives CASSPTPGGLDEQFF.

The chain couples TRBV5-4 to TRBJ2-5, with a weak D call TRBD1 (6 bases). The CDR3 covers 15 residues. The germline V and J ends were trimmed by 4 bases and 5 bases, with 18 bases remaining between them. CDR1 SGHNT and CDR2 YYREEE come from the germline V gene (reference sequence). The CDR3 protein is CASSIRLGAWETQYF. The CDR3 region has the DNA TGTGCCAGCAGCATCCGTTTGGGGGCATGGGAGACCCAGTACTTC.

V is TRBV5-1 and J is TRBJ2-2; 8 nucleotides align to TRBD1. Germline V gene lookup returns CDR1 SGHRS and CDR2 YFSETQ. CDR3 length: 15 residues. Trimming cost V 6 bases and J 4 bases; bases outside gene matches: 8. The CDR3 reads CASTRGQAGTGELFF. The CDR3 DNA is TGCGCCAGCACCCGGGGACAGGCGGGCACCGGGGAGCTGTTTTTT.

The CDR3 sequence is CASSESGLAGGPTYEQYF. CDR3 coding DNA: TGCGCCAGCAGTGAGTCGGGACTAGCGGGGGGACCCACCTACGAGCAGTACTTC. The rearrangement links TRBV10-1 to TRBJ2-7, with 15 bases lining up with TRBD2. With 0 bases clipped from V and 2 bases from J, the junction kept 5 bases outside the gene matches. CDR1 WNHNN and CDR2 SYGVQD come from the germline V gene (reference sequence). The CDR3 contains 18 residues.

This CDR3 reads CAWSVGTYQPQHF. CDR3 sequence (DNA): TGTGCCTGGAGTGTCGGTACGTATCAGCCCCAGCATTTT. The gene calls are TRBV30 and TRBJ1-5; D call uncertain. The CDR3 length is 13 residues. V lost 0 bases to trimming and J lost 5 bases, with 8 bases between them. Germline CDR1 is GTSNPN and CDR2 is SVGIG (reference sequence).

V gene TRBV18 combines with J gene TRBJ1-1; D perhaps matches TRBD1 (5 bases). V lost 1 base and J 1 base, leaving 7 bases between the germline ends. This CDR3 is 14 amino acids long. The germline V gene has CDR1 KGHSH and CDR2 LQKENI. The CDR3 spells CASSPRQGNTEAFF. The CDR3 region has the DNA TGTGCCAGCTCACCACGGCAGGGGAACACTGAAGCTTTCTTT.

The rearrangement uses TRBV9 and TRBJ2-3; weak D call: TRBD2 (6 bases). This CDR3 region has 16 residues. CDR1 and CDR2 (germline): SGDLS, YYNGEE. V was trimmed by 0 bases and J by 2 bases, leaving 13 bases between them. In DNA, the CDR3 is TGTGCCAGCAGCGTAGATGGCGGGGTTTCCACAGATACGCAGTATTTT. Translating gives CASSVDGGVSTDTQYF.

The chain has TRBV7-8 and TRBJ2-7; D gene uncertain. Trimming removed 4 bases from V and 3 bases from J, with 4 bases in between. The CDR3 extends over 11 amino acids. Germline CDR1 and CDR2: SGHVS and FQNEAQ. The CDR3: CASSSRYEQYF. The DNA of the CDR3 is TGTGCCAGCAGCTCCCGCTACGAGCAGTACTTC.

This sequence joins TRBV9 and TRBJ1-2; D is undetermined. The length of the CDR3 is 14 residues. Between the trimmed V and J ends, which lost 7 bases and 3 bases, there was a span of 16 bases. Germline-derived CDR1 and CDR2 are SGDLS and YYNGEE. The CDR3 loop reads CASRGEGRDYGYTF. CDR3 nucleotides: TGTGCCAGCCGAGGTGAAGGGAGGGACTATGGCTACACCTTC.

The rearrangement uses TRBV5-1 and TRBJ2-3, with D uncertain. The germline V and J ends were trimmed by 1 base and 3 bases, with 9 bases remaining between them. Germline V gene lookup returns CDR1 SGHRS and CDR2 YFSETQ. The length of the CDR3 is 14 residues. Written as DNA, the CDR3 is TGCGCCAGCAGCTTGTCGGATGGAACAGATACGCAGTATTTT. This encodes CASSLSDGTDTQYF.

This sequence joins TRBV19 and TRBJ2-7, with a weak D call TRBD2 (5 bases). With 6 bases removed from V and 0 bases from J, the gap between germline ends came to 33 bases. There are 21 residues in the CDR3. Germline V lookup: CDR1 LNHDA, CDR2 SQIVND (reference sequence). Here the CDR3 reads CASSSGNRLGREGSLSYEQYF. As DNA, the CDR3 is TGTGCCAGTAGCTCGGGGAACCGTTTAGGGAGAGAAGGGTCTCTCTCCTACGAGCAGTACTTC.

The chain couples TRBV10-1 to TRBJ2-7; tentatively, D is TRBD1 (5 bases). Germline CDR1 WNHNN, CDR2 SYGVQD (reference sequence). Trimming took 3 bases from V and 3 from J, leaving 9 bases between them. The CDR3 is 13 residues long. This chain's CDR3 is CASSEGDLYEQYF. The CDR3 DNA is TGCGCCAGCAGTGAAGGGGATCTCTACGAGCAGTACTTC.

A remark on this clone: A read error may produce the germline difference seen at one junction end. The same CDR3 also results from other DNA sequences found in this sample. The CDR3 region has the DNA TGTGCCAGCAGCTTAATGACAGGGGAGCAGTGCTTC. It yields the protein CASSLMTGEQCF. The chain couples TRBV11-2 to TRBJ2-4, with 8 bases matching TRBD1. CDR1 and CDR2 from the germline V gene are SGHAT and FQNNGV. The CDR3 totals 12 residues.

This clone was seen a handful of times. DNA of the CDR3: TGTGCCATCACAGGGGATTCGGATGAGCAGTTCTTC. Translating it yields CAITGDSDEQFF. The V call is TRBV10-3, the J call TRBJ2-1; weak D call: TRBD1 (6 bases). Germline lookup yields CDR1 ENHRY and CDR2 SYGVKD. The CDR3 is 12 amino acids. V dropped 7 bases and J dropped 8 bases, with 12 bases sitting between them.

CDR3 amino acids: CASSLIRGGQETQYF. CDR3 nucleotides: TGTGCCAGCAGCTTAATTCGCGGGGGGCAAGAGACCCAGTACTTC. This chain uses TRBV7-3 with TRBJ2-5; 8 nucleotides align to TRBD2. Unmatched junction bases numbered 3, after V lost 1 base and J lost 2 bases. In germline, CDR1 is SGHTA, CDR2 FQGTGA. The CDR3 has 15 amino acids.

The gene calls are TRBV5-4 and TRBJ2-3; tentatively, D is TRBD1 (6 bases). The CDR3 totals 14 residues. Germline CDR1 SGHNT, CDR2 YYREEE (reference sequence). V shed 4 bases and J shed 2 bases, with 11 bases lying between them. The CDR3 loop is CASSLPGATDTQYF. The CDR3 bases are TGTGCCAGCAGCCTCCCAGGGGCCACAGATACGCAGTATTTT.

V usage is TRBV7-8 and J usage is TRBJ1-1; the match to TRBD1 covers 7 bases. J gave up 5 bases and V 0 bases, and 3 bases lay outside the gene matches. The CDR3 consists of 14 residues. Per the germline V gene, CDR1 is SGHVS and CDR2 is FQNEAQ. The CDR3 reads CASSLAQGVTEAFF. In nucleotides, the CDR3 is TGTGCCAGCAGCTTAGCGCAGGGGGTAACTGAAGCTTTCTTT.

This clone was counted a few times. V gene TRBV19 combines with J gene TRBJ1-3; D is ambiguous. Trimming took off 5 bases at V and 1 base at J, with 12 bases between the two ends. CDR1 and CDR2 (germline): LNHDA, SQIVND (reference sequence). The CDR3 spans 15 residues. The CDR3 DNA sequence: TGTGCCAGTAGTCCTCGGGCGTATTCTGGAAACACCATATATTTT. It encodes CASSPRAYSGNTIYF. The full variable domain, rest sourced from reference TRBV19 and TRBJ1-3, is DGGITQSPKYLFRKEGQNVTLSCEQNLNHDAMYWYRQDPGQGLRLIYYSQIVNDFQKGDIAEGYSVSREKKESFPLTVTSAQKNPTAFYLCASSPRAYSGNTIYFGEGSWLTVV.

The gene calls are TRBV19 and TRBJ1-2, with D unclear. The CDR3 consists of 14 residues. In germline, CDR1 is LNHDA, CDR2 SQIVND (reference sequence). The V end lost 7 bases, the J end lost 0 bases, and 12 bases lay between the germline ends. The CDR3 reads CASTMGATNYGYTF. In DNA form, the CDR3 reads TGTGCCAGTACTATGGGAGCAACTAACTATGGCTACACCTTC.

This clone was observed a few times. The V call is TRBV12-5, the J call TRBJ2-1; no clear D. The CDR3 extends over 17 amino acids. V gave up 0 bases and J gave up 6 bases, with 18 bases separating them. Germline CDR1 is LGHNT and CDR2 is FRNRAP. The CDR3 is CASGLVNNYPAPNEQFF. The DNA of the CDR3 is TGTGCTAGTGGTTTGGTAAATAACTACCCCGCCCCCAATGAGCAGTTCTTC.

This sequence joins TRBV2 and TRBJ1-1; a weak D match, TRBD1 (6 bases). The CDR3 totals 14 residues. Germline lookup yields CDR1 SNHLY and CDR2 FYNNEI. The ends were cut back, 6 bases at V and 1 base at J, with 12 bases in the middle. The chain's CDR3 is CASSTDRWNTEAFF. The CDR3 nucleotides are TGTGCCAGCAGCACAGACAGGTGGAACACTGAAGCTTTCTTT.

The chain links TRBV2 to TRBJ2-1; D might be TRBD1 (5 bases). Trimming stripped 11 bases from V and 4 bases from J, with 15 bases between. From germline, CDR1 is SNHLY and CDR2 FYNNEI. There are 13 residues in the CDR3. The CDR3 protein is CALDLTGYNEQFF. The CDR3 coding sequence is TGTGCCCTAGATCTAACAGGTTACAATGAGCAGTTCTTC.

V and J are TRBV7-9 and TRBJ2-3; 9 bases agree with TRBD2. Germline V lookup: CDR1 SEHNR, CDR2 FQNEAQ (reference sequence). The CDR3 is 15 residues long. The ends lost 6 bases at V and 1 base at J; junction bases unmatched: 5. CDR3 residues: CASRKRTSGTDTQYF. For the CDR3, the DNA is TGTGCCAGCAGAAAAAGGACTAGCGGCACAGATACGCAGTATTTT.

The chain links TRBV30 to TRBJ2-1; 10 nucleotides agree with TRBD1. Germline V gene sequence: CDR1 GTSNPN, CDR2 SVGIG (reference sequence). This CDR3 spans 15 amino acids. With V trimmed by 0 bases and J by 9 bases, 8 bases remained unmatched. The CDR3: CAWSVRDRGTIEQFF. CDR3 in DNA: TGTGCCTGGAGTGTCCGGGACAGGGGAACGATTGAGCAGTTCTTC.

The V call is TRBV5-1, the J call TRBJ2-5, with D perhaps TRBD1 (6 bases). This CDR3 is 13 amino acids long. Trimming shortened V by 4 bases and J by 2 bases, and 9 bases separated the two germline ends. Looked up from germline, CDR1 is SGHRS and CDR2 is YFSETQ. The CDR3 here is CASSLGQQETQYF. The CDR3 DNA reads TGCGCCAGCAGCCTTGGACAGCAAGAGACCCAGTACTTC.